This paragraph covers one T cell receptor (beta chain) sequence. The data are from a study of technical replicates of blood from several donors. The CDR3 totals 16 residues. With 6 bases removed from V and 2 bases from J, the gap between germline ends came to 14 bases. CDR1 is LGHNA and CDR2 is YSLEER in the germline V gene. Using immunoSEQ multiplex PCR, the repertoire was profiled, and TCRdb retains in-frame clones only, with some absent. This sample carries 70,000 or so clones, 88% of them seen once, and the ten largest clones take about 4.6%. The chain couples TRBV4-3 to TRBJ2-6; D possibly corresponds to TRBD2 (5 bases). Material: PBMCs. The sequence derives from a human donor in good health. Some clones in this sample may be carry-over from other donors' samples. Here the CDR3 reads CASRTSVGTGANVLTF. CDR3 DNA: TGCGCCAGCAGAACCAGTGTCGGGACTGGGGCCAACGTCCTGACTTTC.